This entry features one T cell receptor (beta chain) sequence. This clonotype was picked up many times. Its target antigen remains unknown. Base qualities are not at hand, and no much larger clone is one base apart. CDR1 and CDR2 were assigned from the germline V gene as SQVTM and ANQGSEA. V loses 7 bases, J loses 7 bases, and the germline ends lie 10 bases apart. From the cysteine up to the phenylalanine, the CDR3 has a length of 10 residues. Just CDR3 DNA is preserved here, 30 bases in frame from base 1. The data originate from a study of blood T cells in healthy people across ages (dated by TCRdb to between 2014 and 2017). Concerning the study at large: In model experiments, template switching captured roughly one uniquely barcoded TCR beta cDNA molecule for every two T cells. The study measured age-related changes in TCR beta repertoire diversity using deep sequencing normalized with unique cDNA molecular identifiers. The donors were split into four age groups: young (average around 15 years), middle-aged (39), aged (over 55) and long-lived (approximately 80). Donors of different ages were randomly distributed across sequencing lanes to avoid experimental bias. Two additional independent replicas of 1 million unique cDNA reads from the same blood draw were analyzed for two donors (one aged 18 to 30 and one aged 80 or older). What the research found in general, with its limitations: The CMV infection status of donors was not known, potentially confounding age-related changes in expanded clonotypes. The percentage of naive T cells measured by flow cytometry correlated strongly with observed TCR beta diversity. Bulk unsorted PBMC profiling prevented conclusive comparison of naive and antigen-experienced compartments. Compared with the aged group, more naive CD4+ T cells, fewer expanded clones and increased TCR diversity were shown by the long-lived group, suggesting age selection. Estimates of total diversity from one million sequenced T cells were regarded as lower bounds and underestimates. As age increased, observed TCR beta diversity per million T cells dropped in a roughly linear way, and a significant reduction was already evident by age 40.

Donors were 39 systemically healthy Caucasian individuals from Russia aged roughly 6 to 100 years. Around 10 milliliters of peripheral blood were drawn from each donor into EDTA-treated Vacutainer tubes. Ficoll-Paque density-gradient centrifugation was used to isolate PBMCs, with at least 6 million per sample. Trizol reagent was used to extract total RNA from PBMCs, with at least 6 micrograms per sample. For every donor, an aliquot of PBMCs went through flow cytometry to measure the percentages of naive CD45RAhigh/CD27high T cells. Receptor libraries were prepared by 5' RACE. A second 7 to 11 cycle PCR used a sample-barcoded 5' primer and a J-beta primer mix. A unique molecular identifier was introduced onto each TCR beta cDNA molecule by a template-switch 5' adaptor carrying 12 random nucleotides. Each sample yielded at least 2.5 million CDR3-containing paired-end reads. First-strand cDNA synthesis was performed from all RNA using the Mint cDNA synthesis kit, with priming by a TRBC-specific oligonucleotide. Following uracil-DNA glycosylase treatment, all cDNA underwent a first 18-cycle PCR with the universal primers M1SS and BC2_uni_R. The source study handled its data this way. Normalization of each sample was performed by random selection of 1 million high-quality reads, each carrying a distinct molecular identifier. Instead of being binned into consensus sequences, reads with shared molecular identifiers were discarded. MiTCR, run with a Q25 quality threshold and the strictest error-elimination algorithm, handled CDR3 identification, clonotype clustering and error correction. A nonparametric unseen species model using Euler transformation provided a lower-bound estimate of total TCR beta diversity. In-frame beta chains were kept once TCRdb had trimmed the public reads at Q25 with fastp and called clones with MiXCR. For every CDR3 protein sequence, its rows merge into one entry that carries the most common genes and DNA. None of the V and J calls come from the authors' own analysis; TCRdb made them. Here the sample has fewer than 2,000,000 distinct CDR3 sequences; around 40% occur a single time. The top ten hold 20% to 25% of the sample.

The sequenced material came from blood. The rearranged segments are TRBV29-1 and TRBJ1-2, with no confident D gene call. The origin of this receptor is a human donor in good health. The bases are TGCAGCGGTGACCCCAGTGGCTACACCTTC. It translates as CSGDPSGYTF.